This T cell receptor (beta chain) was sequenced in a study of metastatic and nonmetastatic thyroid tumors (dated by TCRdb to 2020 to 2022). Broadly, across the study: Repertoires from peripheral blood and from tumor or nodule tissue samples of malignant and benign thyroid patients were compared.

This clone was picked up a small number of times. Its target antigen remains unknown. No base quality values were provided; no much bigger clone lies one nucleotide off. No patient had received any treatment before thyroid surgery. Patient clinical samples collected from about 2012 to 2019 were retrospectively analysed using T-cell receptor beta sequencing. On the study overall, not on this receptor specifically: TCR beta diversity was reported as significantly higher in malignant tumors than in benign nodules, in both blood and tumor samples.

Library method: PCR. Instrument on record: Illumina HiSeq 4000. High-throughput sequencing was used to profile the TCR beta-chain CDR3 region of every patient. The authors processed their data as follows. CDR3 differences across clinicopathological groups were used to build a classifier for discriminating distant-metastatic papillary thyroid cancer patients. Repertoire diversity was assessed with the Shannon index, and tumor-blood repertoire similarity with the Morisita-Horn index. TCRdb redid the processing of the public reads, applying fastp at Q25 and MiXCR, and retained in-frame beta chains. TCRdb, not the authors, supplied the V and J calls. The sample profile shows tens of thousands of clones; 29% of them were found once. The top ten clonotypes cover around 7.6% of the sample. The sequenced material came from blood. The sequence was collected from a female donor with papillary thyroid cancer or a benign thyroid nodule (not recorded which). Some clones in this sample may be carry-over from other donors' samples.

The nucleotide sequence reads as follows: TGTGCCAGCATACCGATGCCGGGTGAGCAGTTCTTC. Its coded protein is CASIPMPGEQFF. The V and J segments used are TRBV12-3 or TRBV12-4 and TRBJ2-1, with the D gene call left open. V loses 7 bases, J loses 9 bases, and the germline ends lie 13 bases apart. The CDR3 contains 12 residues, cysteine and phenylalanine counted. The only DNA kept is the CDR3, 36 bases in frame from the first base.